This TCR beta chain stems from a study of T cells expressing NK-cell markers. Study-wide background: All TCR beta repertoires analysed originated from sorted CD3+CD56+NKG2C+, CD3+CD56+NKG2C- and CD3+CD56-NKG2C+ T cells. In the group of eight sequenced donors, seven were HCMV-seropositive and one was seronegative.

Worth noting for this clonotype: Its specificity is unknown.

Per the germline V gene, CDR1 is MNHEY and CDR2 is SVGAGI. This CDR3 contains 14 residues. TCRdb re-called the 5' RACE reads and gives one entry per CDR3 protein, without DNA. This table lists approximately 550,000 distinct CDR3 sequences. Study conclusions and caveats: Among CD8+ T cells from about six donors, dominant NKG2C+ clonotypes accounted for about 1.0-7.0%. No clear determination of HCMV specificity was made for expanded NKG2C+ T cell clones.

This clonotype originated in a man aged 18 to 30 in good health. J is TRBJ2-3 and V is TRBV6-5; without DNA, the TCRdb call of TRBD1 cannot be checked. The specimen was blood T cells: a sorted CD56 or NKG2C T cell subset, CD4+ or CD8+ T cells, or bulk PBMC T cells (not recorded which). CDR3 sequence reads: CASGQGGSTDTQYF.